This passage covers 9 T cell receptor beta chains from one sample sequenced in a study of blood T cells in healthy people across ages. A second about 7 to 12 cycle PCR used barcoded and J-beta primers. Each CDR3 protein gets one entry after TCRdb re-called the 5' RACE reads with MiXCR. The sample records 1.4 million to 1.5 million distinct CDR3 sequences, around 42% being singletons. The sequenced material came from blood. The receptors were sampled from a woman younger than 35 in good health.

The V and J genes are TRBV20-1 and TRBJ1-1, with D perhaps matching TRBD1 (6 bases). Trimming stripped 4 bases from V and 0 bases from J, with 15 bases between. Per the germline V gene, CDR1 is DFQATT and CDR2 is SNEGSKA (reference sequence). This CDR3 has 15 amino acids. CDR3 coding DNA: TGCAGTGCTAACGGCGGGGGCGCGTTGAACACTGAAGCTTTCTTT. This gives the protein CSANGGGALNTEAFF.

The chain has TRBV7-3 and TRBJ1-2; a possible D gene is TRBD1 (6 bases). From germline, CDR1 is SGHTA and CDR2 FQGTGA. The CDR3 sequence is 13 residues long. Deletions cut 4 bases from V and 10 bases from J, with 16 bases between. The CDR3 DNA reads as TGTGCCAGCAGCTCCACGGGAGAGGGGGACTACACCTTC. Translation gives CASSSTGEGDYTF.

The chain joins TRBV4-1 to TRBJ1-5, with 9 bases lining up with TRBD1. Germline V gene sequence: CDR1 MGHRA, CDR2 YSYEKL. The CDR3 sequence is 15 residues long. Trimming at V came to 0 bases and at J to 7 bases, leaving 4 bases not matched to a gene. CDR3 amino acids: CASSQETGGGQPQHF. The CDR3 DNA reads TGCGCCAGCAGCCAAGAAACAGGGGGCGGGCAGCCCCAGCATTTT.

The genes are TRBV9 and TRBJ1-2, with no clear D. Per the germline V gene, CDR1 is SGDLS and CDR2 is YYNGEE. This CDR3 is built from 14 residues. V shed 1 base and J shed 7 bases, with 14 bases lying between them. The chain's CDR3 is CASSVKQASTGYTF. The CDR3 DNA follows: TGTGCCAGCAGCGTAAAACAAGCCTCTACTGGCTACACCTTC. Supplemented by reference TRBV9 and TRBJ1-2, the full variable domain reads DSGVTQTPKHLITATGQRVTLRCSPRSGDLSVYWYQQSLDQGLQFLIQYYNGEERAKGNILERFSAQQFPDLHSELNLSSLELGDSALYFCASSVKQASTGYTFGSGTRLTVV.

The chain uses TRBV7-9 and TRBJ2-4, with TRBD2 matching 8 bases. The V segment lost 4 bases and the J segment 13 bases; nucleotides outside the gene matches: 15. The CDR3 runs to 15 residues. Germline loops: CDR1 SEHNR, CDR2 FQNEAQ (reference sequence). The CDR3: CASSSRTSKILEQYF. The CDR3 nucleotides are TGTGCCAGCAGCTCCCGGACTAGCAAGATCTTGGAGCAGTACTTC.

The chain has TRBV27 and TRBJ1-5, with 10 nucleotides matching TRBD1. Germline assignment: CDR1 MNHEY and CDR2 SMNVEV (reference sequence). The CDR3 has 17 residues. Germline trimming cut 6 bases from V and 6 bases from J; bases unmatched to any gene: 14. The CDR3 nucleotides read TGTGCCAGCAGCTACGTAAGAACCGGGACAGGGGTTCAGCCCCAGCATTTT. Residues: CASSYVRTGTGVQPQHF.

The chain has TRBV18 and TRBJ1-1; D unclear. Per germline, CDR1 KGHSH and CDR2 LQKENI. V gave up 4 bases and J gave up 1 base, with 10 bases separating them. The CDR3 loop spans 14 amino acids. The CDR3 bases are TGTGCCAGCTCACTAACCGACTCGAACACTGAAGCTTTCTTT. Amino acid sequence: CASSLTDSNTEAFF.

The V gene is TRBV28, the J gene TRBJ1-1, with 8 bases matching TRBD1. Unmatched junction bases numbered 14, after V lost 3 bases and J lost 2 bases. CDR1 and CDR2 (germline): MDHEN, SYDVKM. CDR3 length equals 18 residues. CDR3 residues: CASSFNPNRQGRNTEAFF. CDR3 nucleotide sequence: TGTGCCAGCAGTTTCAACCCTAATCGACAGGGGAGAAACACTGAAGCTTTCTTT. Drawing the rest from reference TRBV28 and TRBJ1-1, the complete variable domain is DVKVTQSSRYLVKRTGEKVFLECVQDMDHENMFWYRQDPGLGLRLIYFSYDVKMKEKGDIPEGYSVSREKKERFSLILESASTNQTSMYLCASSFNPNRQGRNTEAFFGQGTRLTVV.

This clonotype has a single count. The chain combines TRBV18 with TRBJ2-3; 9 bases line up with TRBD2. The CDR3 is 16 residues long. After removal of 0 bases from V and 2 bases from J, the junction contained 3 bases not matched to a gene. In germline, CDR1 is KGHSH, CDR2 LQKENI. The CDR3 DNA reads TGTGCCAGCTCACCACCGAAGCGGGGGGACACAGATACGCAGTATTTT. Translated, it gives CASSPPKRGDTDTQYF. Full variable domain (remainder filled in from reference TRBV18 and TRBJ2-3): NAGVMQNPRHLVRRRGQEARLRCSPMKGHSHVYWYRQLPEEGLKFMVYLQKENIIDESGMPKERFSAEFPKEGPSILRIQQVVRGDSAAYFCASSPPKRGDTDTQYFGPGTRLTVL.